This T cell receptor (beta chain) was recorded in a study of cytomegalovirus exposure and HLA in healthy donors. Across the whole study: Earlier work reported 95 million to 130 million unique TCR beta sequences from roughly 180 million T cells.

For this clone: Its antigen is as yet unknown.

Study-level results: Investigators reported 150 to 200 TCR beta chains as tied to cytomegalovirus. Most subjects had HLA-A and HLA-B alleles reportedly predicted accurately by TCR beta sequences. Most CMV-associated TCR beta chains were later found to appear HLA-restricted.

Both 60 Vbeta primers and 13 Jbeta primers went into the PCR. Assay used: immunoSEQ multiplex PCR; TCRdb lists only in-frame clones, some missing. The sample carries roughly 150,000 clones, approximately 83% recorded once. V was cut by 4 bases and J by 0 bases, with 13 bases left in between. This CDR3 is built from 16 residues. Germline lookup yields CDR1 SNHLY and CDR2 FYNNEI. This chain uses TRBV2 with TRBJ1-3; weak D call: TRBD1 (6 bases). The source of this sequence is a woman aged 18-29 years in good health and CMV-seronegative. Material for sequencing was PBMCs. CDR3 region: CASSVTGTLSGNTIYF. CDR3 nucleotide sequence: TGTGCCAGCAGTGTCACAGGGACCCTCTCTGGAAACACCATATATTTT.